The rows below give T cell receptor beta chains drawn from one sample of a study of cytomegalovirus exposure and HLA in healthy donors. Sequencing used immunoSEQ multiplex PCR; TCRdb keeps in-frame clones, though not all of them. The data hold 100,000 to 150,000 clones, with 70% to 80% observed a single time. Material for sequencing was PBMCs. The receptors derive from a young man in good health and CMV-seronegative. Each CDR3 is given with its conserved first and last residue. Fields, in order: J gene, CDR3 length, V gene, D gene, clone size, CDR3 DNA, CDR3 protein. A D gene is named only where the DNA matches it firmly. Size is stated for part of the rows, as once, few or many counts, or as a class when the clone is expanded.

j_gene: TRBJ2-1
len: 14
v_gene: TRBV7-2
d_gene: TRBD2
abundance: NA
CDR3nt: TGTGCCAGCAGGCGGGGGGGCGCCTACAATGAGCAGTTCTTC
CDR3aa: CASRRGGAYNEQFF

j_gene: TRBJ1-2
len: 12
v_gene: TRBV29-1
d_gene: NA
abundance: once
CDR3nt: TGCAGCGTTGAAGATCCGGGGGGTCCCATGACCTTC
CDR3aa: CSVEDPGGPMTF

j_gene: TRBJ2-3
len: 15
v_gene: TRBV5-1
d_gene: TRBD1
abundance: NA
CDR3nt: TGCGCCAGCAGCGTTGACAGGGGGTTAGGAGATACGCAGTATTTT
CDR3aa: CASSVDRGLGDTQYF

j_gene: TRBJ2-1
len: 14
v_gene: TRBV25-1
d_gene: TRBD2
abundance: NA
CDR3nt: TGTGCCAGCAGCTTAGCGGGGGGGGGAGATGAGCAGTTCTTC
CDR3aa: CASSLAGGGDEQFF

j_gene: TRBJ1-1
len: 14
v_gene: TRBV19
d_gene: TRBD1
abundance: NA
CDR3nt: TGTGCCAGTACCCCGGACAGGCTGAACACTGAAGCTTTCTTT
CDR3aa: CASTPDRLNTEAFF

j_gene: TRBJ2-7
len: 14
v_gene: TRBV14
d_gene: TRBD1
abundance: NA
CDR3nt: TGTGCCAGCAGCCTTGGACAGGGCTTCGACGAGCAGTACTTC
CDR3aa: CASSLGQGFDEQYF

j_gene: TRBJ1-2
len: 14
v_gene: TRBV19
d_gene: NA
abundance: NA
CDR3nt: TGTGCCAGTAGTGGCGGTCCAGGGGACTATGGCTACACCTTC
CDR3aa: CASSGGPGDYGYTF

j_gene: TRBJ2-3
len: 15
v_gene: TRBV5-1
d_gene: NA
abundance: NA
CDR3nt: TGCGCCAGCAGCTTGGCCATAACTAGCACAGATACGCAGTATTTT
CDR3aa: CASSLAITSTDTQYF

j_gene: TRBJ1-2
len: 13
v_gene: TRBV27
d_gene: NA
abundance: NA
CDR3nt: TGTGCCAGCAGTTTCAGGGGATCGGATGGCTACACCTTC
CDR3aa: CASSFRGSDGYTF

j_gene: TRBJ2-2
len: 14
v_gene: TRBV10-3
d_gene: NA
abundance: NA
CDR3nt: TGTGCCATCAGGCAGGGGGGAGGCACCGGGGAGCTGTTTTTT
CDR3aa: CAIRQGGGTGELFF

j_gene: TRBJ2-7
len: 15
v_gene: TRBV18
d_gene: NA
abundance: once
CDR3nt: TGTGCCAGCTCACCTAACAGGGACGGGACCTACGAGCAGTACTTC
CDR3aa: CASSPNRDGTYEQYF

j_gene: TRBJ1-2
len: 15
v_gene: TRBV27
d_gene: TRBD1
abundance: NA
CDR3nt: TGTGCCAGCAGTTTAGCCGGGACAGGAAACTATGGCTACACCTTC
CDR3aa: CASSLAGTGNYGYTF

j_gene: TRBJ1-2
len: 16
v_gene: TRBV6-5
d_gene: TRBD1
abundance: NA
CDR3nt: TGTGCTAGCAGTTATTCCGGGACAGGAAAAAACTATGGCTACACCTTC
CDR3aa: CASSYSGTGKNYGYTF

j_gene: TRBJ2-3
len: 15
v_gene: TRBV6-6
d_gene: TRBD1
abundance: NA
CDR3nt: TGTGCCAGCAGTGACCGGGACAGATCCACAGATACGCAGTATTTT
CDR3aa: CASSDRDRSTDTQYF

j_gene: TRBJ1-1
len: 18
v_gene: TRBV7-8
d_gene: NA
abundance: NA
CDR3nt: TGTGCCAGCAGCTTAGCGAGCAGGTTGTTGGAGGGGAACACTGAAGCTTTCTTT
CDR3aa: CASSLASRLLEGNTEAFF

j_gene: TRBJ1-3
len: 13
v_gene: TRBV30
d_gene: NA
abundance: NA
CDR3nt: TGTGCCTGGACCGAGTTATCTGGAAACACCATATATTTT
CDR3aa: CAWTELSGNTIYF

j_gene: TRBJ2-3
len: 15
v_gene: TRBV6-1
d_gene: NA
abundance: NA
CDR3nt: TGTGCCAGCAGCGCGGGGCTTGCCCGGGGAGATACGCAGTATTTT
CDR3aa: CASSAGLARGDTQYF

j_gene: TRBJ2-1
len: 16
v_gene: TRBV5-1
d_gene: TRBD2
abundance: NA
CDR3nt: TGCGCCAGCAGCTTCCTAGCGGGGGTCTCCTACAATGAGCAGTTCTTC
CDR3aa: CASSFLAGVSYNEQFF

j_gene: TRBJ2-2
len: 14
v_gene: TRBV10-1
d_gene: TRBD2
abundance: NA
CDR3nt: TGCGCCAGCAGTTTAGCGGGAGCAACCGGGGAGCTGTTTTTT
CDR3aa: CASSLAGATGELFF

j_gene: TRBJ1-5
len: 15
v_gene: TRBV4-3
d_gene: TRBD1
abundance: NA
CDR3nt: TGCGCCAGCAGCCACCGGACAGGGAGGGATCAGCCCCAGCATTTT
CDR3aa: CASSHRTGRDQPQHF

j_gene: TRBJ2-1
len: 14
v_gene: TRBV27
d_gene: NA
abundance: once
CDR3nt: TGTGCCAGCAGTTTAGCCAGGGGCTACAATGAGCAGTTCTTC
CDR3aa: CASSLARGYNEQFF

j_gene: TRBJ1-2
len: 15
v_gene: TRBV19
d_gene: TRBD1
abundance: NA
CDR3nt: TGTGCCAGTACCACCAGGGACAGCACAAACTATGGCTACACCTTC
CDR3aa: CASTTRDSTNYGYTF

j_gene: TRBJ1-1
len: 12
v_gene: TRBV6-5
d_gene: NA
abundance: NA
CDR3nt: TGTGCCAGCACCCGTATAGGGGAGGGAGCTTTCTTT
CDR3aa: CASTRIGEGAFF